The 3 T cell receptor beta chains reported below all come from one sample, sequenced in a study of T cells in narcolepsy. Some clones are missing from TCRdb's copy, which holds only in-frame ones; the method was immunoSEQ multiplex PCR. The sample holds about 30,000 clones, 80% to 90% seen once. Sequenced input: CD45RA- memory CD4+ T cells from PBMCs. These TCRs come from a human donor with narcolepsy.

The J gene is TRBJ1-5, the V gene TRBV30, with a weak D call TRBD1 (5 bases). Trimming took 5 bases from V and 4 from J, leaving 12 bases between them. Germline lookup yields CDR1 GTSNPN and CDR2 SVGIG (reference sequence). The CDR3 is 13 residues long. CDR3 sequence: CAWGAEGNQPQHF. In nucleotides, the CDR3 is TGTGCCTGGGGGGCGGAGGGAAATCAGCCCCAGCATTTT.

V and J are TRBV27 and TRBJ2-2, with D possibly TRBD1 on 6 matching bases. V shed 3 bases and J shed 0 bases, with 11 bases lying between them. Germline V CDR1 and CDR2: MNHEY, SMNVEV (reference sequence). CDR3 length equals 16 residues. CDR3 coding DNA: TGTGCCAGCAGTTTTTCCGGGACAACGAACACCGGGGAGCTGTTTTTT. Its protein product is CASSFSGTTNTGELFF.

In its sample, this clone was seen once. In DNA, the CDR3 is TGTGCCAGCAGTGAAGCCTGGACGGTGCGTAGCAATCAGCCCCAGCATTTT. This codes for CASSEAWTVRSNQPQHF. V and J are TRBV6-1 and TRBJ1-5; the D is unclear. The CDR3 has 17 amino acids. Germline V lookup: CDR1 MNHNS, CDR2 SASEGT. Trimming cost V 0 bases and J 0 bases, with 12 bases left between them.